A single sample gave rise to the 28 T cell receptor beta chains below, sequenced in a study of OX40 agonist ivuxolimab in advanced cancers. The method was the immunoSEQ multiplex PCR assay. TCRdb's version of the immuneACCESS table is confined to in-frame rearrangements and falls short of the full clone set. An unresolved V gene accounts for under half of the shortfall where checked; the remainder is of unknown origin. The sample table holds over 60,000 clones, of which around 83% were seen once. Less than 7.5% of the sample is held by the ten biggest clonotypes. The starting material was CD4+ or CD8+ T cells sorted from blood, obtained in a trial of the OX40 agonist ivuxolimab. Every receptor here comes from an adult with an advanced solid tumor such as melanoma, head and neck, liver or kidney cancer.

The chain joins TRBV7-6 to TRBJ2-1; possible D gene TRBD2, 5 bases. The CDR3 runs 14 residues. Germline CDR1 reads SGHVS; CDR2 reads FNYEAQ. V lost 5 bases and J lost 8, with 16 bases in between. The CDR3 DNA reads as TGTGCCAGCAGCCTGTCTGCGGGTGGGGATGAGCAGTTCTTC. Protein: CASSLSAGGDEQFF.

This chain uses TRBV6-6 with TRBJ1-2; no firm D call. CDR1 MNHNY and CDR2 SVGAGI come from the germline V gene (reference sequence). The CDR3 loop spans 14 amino acids. V lost 1 base to trimming and J lost 6 bases, with 12 bases between them. The CDR3 region is CASSYLGITDGYTF. In nucleotides, the CDR3 is TGTGCCAGCAGTTACTTAGGGATCACTGATGGCTACACCTTC.

The chain carries TRBV18 and TRBJ2-3; no definite D call. Between the trimmed V and J ends, which lost 4 bases and 0 bases, there was a span of 5 bases. This CDR3 contains 13 residues. In germline, CDR1 is KGHSH, CDR2 LQKENI. The chain's CDR3 is CASSLGSTDTQYF. The CDR3 DNA reads as TGTGCCAGCTCACTCGGGAGCACAGATACGCAGTATTTT.

The chain uses TRBV15 and TRBJ2-1; 14 bases align to TRBD2. The germline V gene has CDR1 LNHNV and CDR2 YYDKDF (reference sequence). V lost 3 bases, J lost 6 bases, and 16 bases stayed unmatched. The CDR3 sequence is 20 residues long. Written as DNA, the CDR3 is TGTGCCACCAGCAGGCCGGGACTAGCGGGAGCGTCTTTCCACGTCAATGAGCAGTTCTTC. This codes for CATSRPGLAGASFHVNEQFF.

A note on this clone: The junction departs from germline at one end; a sequencing error may be responsible. The rearrangement uses TRBV18 and TRBJ1-4; possibly TRBD1 for D (6 bases). CDR1 is KGHSH, CDR2 LQKENI, per germline. This CDR3 comprises 16 residues. CDR3 coding DNA: TGTGCCAGCTCACTGGACCGTGCAGGGGCTAACGAAAAACTGTTTTTT. It yields the protein CASSLDRAGANEKLFF.

This sequence joins TRBV27 and TRBJ2-1; 8 bases are shared with TRBD2. V trimming: 4 bases; J trimming: 2 bases; junction bases outside the gene matches: 10. The germline CDR1 and CDR2 sequences are MNHEY and SMNVEV (reference sequence). The CDR3 covers 17 residues. CDR3 in DNA: TGTGCCAGCAGTTCCCCCTTCATCGGGGGGGCCTACAATGAGCAGTTCTTC. Protein product: CASSSPFIGGAYNEQFF.

The rearrangement joins TRBV4-1 to TRBJ2-1; maybe TRBD2 (6 bases). Per germline, CDR1 MGHRA and CDR2 YSYEKL. The V end was cut by 1 base, the J end by 1 base, with 11 bases between. The CDR3 contains 16 residues. The CDR3 DNA reads as TGCGCCAGCAGCCAAGCACTCGGGGGATCCTACAATGAGCAGTTCTTC. The encoded protein is CASSQALGGSYNEQFF.

Written as DNA, the CDR3 is TGCGCCAGCAGTGAGTCAGGGAGGCGTCACACTGAAGCTTTCTTT. Its protein product is CASSESGRRHTEAFF. The chain combines TRBV10-1 with TRBJ1-1, with D unresolved. The CDR3 is 15 amino acids. Trimming removed 0 bases at V and 3 bases at J, with 11 bases between. CDR1 WNHNN and CDR2 SYGVQD come from the germline V gene (reference sequence).

This clone occurred once. This chain connects TRBV4-3 to TRBJ2-5, with D uncertain. Germline V lookup: CDR1 LGHNA, CDR2 YSLEER. The CDR3 covers 15 residues. The ends were cut back, 1 base at V and 5 bases at J, with 14 bases in the middle. The CDR3 bases are TGCGCCAGCAGCCAAGCCGCCCGGGCCGCGGAGACCCAGTACTTC. Its translation is CASSQAARAAETQYF.

The chain employs TRBV29-1 and TRBJ1-1; no clear D. The length of the CDR3 is 13 residues. V shed 3 bases and J shed 3 bases, with 11 bases lying between them. The germline V gene encodes CDR1 SQVTM and CDR2 ANQGSEA. The CDR3, as DNA: TGCAGCGTTGACCAGGCCATGGACACTGAAGCTTTCTTT. Translating it yields CSVDQAMDTEAFF. Full variable domain (outside the CDR3, taken from reference TRBV29-1 and TRBJ1-1): SAVISQKPSRDICQRGTSLTIQCQVDSQVTMMFWYRQQPGQSLTLIATANQGSEATYESGFVIDKFPISRPNLTFSTLTVSNMSPEDSSIYLCSVDQAMDTEAFFGQGTRLTVV.

CDR3 loop: CAWDAAGHGRGETQYF. CDR3 sequence (DNA): TGTGCCTGGGACGCAGCAGGGCACGGCCGGGGAGAGACCCAGTACTTC. The chain links TRBV30 to TRBJ2-5; D possibly uses TRBD1 or TRBD2 (5 bases each). Trimming took 5 bases from V and 4 from J, leaving 23 bases between them. The CDR3 consists of 16 residues. Germline CDR1 is GTSNPN and CDR2 is SVGIG (reference sequence).

The chain carries TRBV5-6 and TRBJ2-3; tentatively, D is TRBD1 (6 bases). Per germline, CDR1 SGHDT and CDR2 YYEEEE. This CDR3 has 16 residues. The ends were cut back, 1 base at V and 3 bases at J, with 15 bases in the middle. CDR3 sequence: CASSLSAQGSTDTQYF. In DNA, the CDR3 is TGTGCCAGCAGCTTGTCGGCACAGGGTAGTACAGATACGCAGTATTTT.

This sequence joins TRBV7-9 and TRBJ1-2; perhaps TRBD1 as D (6 bases). This CDR3 has 13 residues. The V gene lost 4 bases and the J gene lost 4 bases, with 10 bases spanning the gap. Germline V gene sequence: CDR1 SEHNR, CDR2 FQNEAQ (reference sequence). The CDR3 nucleotides read TGTGCCAGCAGCTCAGGGACATCCTATGGCTACACCTTC. Protein product: CASSSGTSYGYTF.

V is TRBV7-2 and J is TRBJ2-7; the match to TRBD1 covers 7 bases. This CDR3 contains 14 residues. J lost 6 bases, V lost 4 bases, and 9 bases had no gene match. Per germline, CDR1 SGHTA and CDR2 FQGNSA. CDR3 sequence: CASSYQRQGGEQYF. CDR3 coding DNA: TGTGCCAGCAGCTACCAAAGACAGGGCGGCGAGCAGTACTTC.

V is TRBV7-2 and J is TRBJ2-2, with 7 bases fitting TRBD2. V lost 6 bases and J lost 1; bases outside the gene matches: 2. Germline-derived CDR1 and CDR2 are SGHTA and FQGNSA. This CDR3 has 14 amino acids. CDR3 amino acids: CASSPGGNTGELFF. The CDR3 DNA is TGTGCCAGCAGTCCGGGGGGGAACACCGGGGAGCTGTTTTTT.

The chain couples TRBV4-2 to TRBJ2-5, with 14 bases aligning to TRBD2. CDR3 length: 16 amino acids. V lost 4 bases and J lost 2; bases outside the gene matches: 3. Germline CDR1 LGHNA, CDR2 YNFKEQ. CDR3 in DNA: TGTGCCAGCAGCCTGACTAGCGGGAGGGGTCAAGAGACCCAGTACTTC. This translates into CASSLTSGRGQETQYF.

The chain links TRBV7-2 to TRBJ2-1, with TRBD2 matching over 12 bases. The germline CDR1 and CDR2 sequences are SGHTA and FQGNSA. The V gene end was trimmed by 5 bases and the J gene end by 6 bases; junction bases not matched to a gene: 5. This CDR3 is 15 amino acids long. The CDR3 loop reads CASSVTSGGFNEQFF. The CDR3 DNA sequence: TGTGCCAGCAGCGTAACTAGCGGGGGGTTCAATGAGCAGTTCTTC.

The chain couples TRBV30 to TRBJ2-5, with a weak D call TRBD2 (5 bases). This CDR3 spans 13 amino acids. CDR1 is GTSNPN, CDR2 SVGIG, per germline (reference sequence). The V gene lost 4 bases and the J gene lost 5 bases, with 14 bases spanning the gap. This CDR3 is CAWTGNPGETQYF. DNA for the CDR3: TGTGCCTGGACGGGGAACCCTGGGGAGACCCAGTACTTC.

The gene calls are TRBV29-1 and TRBJ2-7; 10 nucleotides agree with TRBD1. Trimming at V came to 1 base and at J to 5 bases, leaving 8 bases not matched to a gene. The CDR3 contains 15 residues. Germline values: CDR1 SQVTM, CDR2 ANQGSEA. The CDR3 region has the DNA TGCAGCGTTGAAGGGAGACAGGGGGCAGAGGACGAGCAGTACTTC. Protein: CSVEGRQGAEDEQYF.

V and J are TRBV28 and TRBJ1-6, with D perhaps matching TRBD1 (5 bases). The germline gives CDR1 MDHEN, CDR2 SYDVKM. Trimming pared 4 bases from V and 4 bases from J, leaving 20 bases between. This CDR3 comprises 18 residues. This CDR3 reads CASSSPNIDSQYNSPLHF. CDR3 in DNA: TGTGCCAGCAGTTCCCCGAACATCGACAGTCAGTATAATTCACCCCTCCACTTT.

The chain is built from TRBV10-3 and TRBJ2-5; maybe TRBD2 (5 bases). With 3 bases removed from V and 14 bases from J, the gap between germline ends came to 19 bases. This CDR3 spans 13 amino acids. The germline V gene encodes CDR1 ENHRY and CDR2 SYGVKD. CDR3 in DNA: TGTGCCATCAGTGATATGGCGGGCAGCTTATTTTACTTC. This codes for CAISDMAGSLFYF.

In this sample, this clone turned up a few times. This chain links TRBV7-9 with TRBJ2-1; 8 bases are a match to TRBD2. The CDR3 is made up of 15 amino acids. Germline V gene sequence: CDR1 SEHNR, CDR2 FQNEAQ (reference sequence). The trim removed 5 bases at V and 7 bases at J, leaving 10 bases unmatched. CDR3 sequence reads: CASSPGGGLFNEQFF. The CDR3 nucleotides are TGTGCCAGCAGCCCCGGGGGGGGGCTGTTTAATGAGCAGTTCTTC. The full variable domain, completed using reference TRBV7-9 and TRBJ2-1, is DTGVSQNPRHKITKRGQNVTFRCDPISEHNRLYWYRQTLGQGPEFLTYFQNEAQLEKSRLLSDRFSAERPKGSFSTLEIQRTEQGDSAMYLCASSPGGGLFNEQFFGPGTRLTVL.

This chain connects TRBV7-2 to TRBJ2-1; D uncertain. Between the trimmed V and J ends, which lost 1 base and 7 bases, there was a span of 14 bases. Germline assignment: CDR1 SGHTA and CDR2 FQGNSA. CDR3 length equals 15 residues. CDR3 in amino acids: CASSLVTDLRNEQFF. As DNA, the CDR3 is TGTGCCAGCAGCTTAGTGACGGACCTGCGGAATGAGCAGTTCTTC.

The genes are TRBV19 and TRBJ2-6, with D perhaps matching TRBD1 or TRBD2 (5 bases each). Trimming removed 8 bases from V and 0 bases from J, with 8 bases in between. The CDR3 covers 14 residues. Germline V gives CDR1 LNHDA, CDR2 SQIVND (reference sequence). CDR3 nucleotide sequence: TGTGCCAGTTGGGGGTTCTCTGGGGCCAACGTCCTGACTTTC. Translating it yields CASWGFSGANVLTF.

This clone was picked up a small number of times. The CDR3 DNA reads TGTGCCAGCAGCGAAATACAGGGATTCAACAATGAGCAGTTCTTC. It translates to CASSEIQGFNNEQFF. This rearrangement joins TRBV9 to TRBJ2-1, with D possibly being TRBD1 (6 bases). This CDR3 is 15 amino acids long. CDR1 and CDR2 (germline): SGDLS, YYNGEE. Between the trimmed V and J ends, which lost 3 bases and 5 bases, there was a span of 15 bases.

This sequence joins TRBV7-2 and TRBJ2-3, with 7 bases that match TRBD2. CDR3 length: 14 residues. Germline loops: CDR1 SGHTA, CDR2 FQGNSA. V lost 5 bases to trimming and J lost 2 bases; unmatched junction nucleotides: 4. In DNA form, the CDR3 reads TGTGCCAGCAGCGCTAGCGGCCCCACAGATACGCAGTATTTT. It yields the protein CASSASGPTDTQYF.

This chain links TRBV5-1 with TRBJ2-5; D not certain. Looked up from germline, CDR1 is SGHRS and CDR2 is YFSETQ. CDR3 length equals 15 residues. V was cut by 1 base and J by 1 base, with 11 bases left in between. The chain's CDR3 is CASSLMIGSQETQYF. The CDR3 DNA reads TGCGCCAGCAGCTTGATGATAGGATCCCAAGAGACCCAGTACTTC.

The V and J genes are TRBV5-1 and TRBJ2-1; 9 bases are shared with TRBD2. V was pared by 3 bases and J by 9 bases, with 4 bases of the junction left unmatched. The CDR3 is 13 residues long. Germline V CDR1 and CDR2: SGHRS, YFSETQ. This CDR3 reads CASSSTSGTEQFF. The CDR3 DNA reads as TGCGCCAGCAGCTCGACTAGCGGCACTGAGCAGTTCTTC.